These 8 T cell receptor beta chains originate from one sample sequenced in a study of blood T cell repertoires in COVID-19. Generated by immunoSEQ multiplex PCR, the TCRdb table keeps only in-frame clones and is missing some. The data show 150,000 to 200,000 clones, about 85% seen once. Input material: peripheral blood. These receptor sequences come from a man aged 60 to 69 with active or convalescent COVID-19.

J is TRBJ1-6 and V is TRBV4-1; 7 nucleotides align to TRBD1. Germline CDR1 reads MGHRA; CDR2 reads YSYEKL. J lost 0 bases, V lost 0 bases, and 8 bases had no gene match. This CDR3 has 19 residues. DNA for the CDR3: TGCGCCAGCAGCCAAGATCAAGGGGGCCCCAGCTCCTATAATTCACCCCTCCACTTT. This gives the protein CASSQDQGGPSSYNSPLHF.

In regard to this clone: The same CDR3 can be traced to other DNA sequences in this sample. The J gene is TRBJ2-1, the V gene TRBV19; D call uncertain. Trimming stripped 9 bases from V and 0 bases from J, with 9 bases between. The CDR3 covers 13 residues. Germline V gene lookup returns CDR1 LNHDA and CDR2 SQIVND (reference sequence). DNA of the CDR3: TGTGCCAGCTCCTTGAGCTCCTACAATGAGCAGTTCTTC. It yields the protein CASSLSSYNEQFF.

This clone showed up just once. V and J are TRBV4-1 and TRBJ2-1; 9 bases match TRBD1. The CDR3 is made up of 20 amino acids. CDR1 is MGHRA and CDR2 is YSYEKL in the germline V gene. V was clipped by 4 bases and J by 6 bases; unmatched bases: 22. Here the CDR3 reads CASSRVRGTGLSFASNEQFF. The CDR3 coding sequence is TGCGCCAGCAGCCGAGTACGCGGGACAGGGCTATCCTTCGCTTCCAATGAGCAGTTCTTC.

The chain combines TRBV5-1 with TRBJ1-2; TRBD1 agrees at 8 bases. The germline CDR1 and CDR2 sequences are SGHRS and YFSETQ. The CDR3 covers 14 residues. V lost 0 bases and J lost 8; bases outside the gene matches: 6. The CDR3 sequence: CASSLVQGAGGYTF. In DNA form, the CDR3 reads TGCGCCAGCAGCTTGGTCCAGGGGGCTGGAGGCTACACCTTC.

The DNA of the CDR3 is TGTGCCAGCAGTTACTCTCCCAGCACCGGGGAGCTGTTTTTT. It is translated as CASSYSPSTGELFF. V is TRBV6-5 and J is TRBJ2-2, with D unresolved. Germline V gene sequence: CDR1 MNHEY, CDR2 SVGAGI. With 0 bases removed from V and 4 bases from J, the gap between germline ends came to 6 bases. CDR3 length: 14 amino acids.

The chain links TRBV7-8 to TRBJ1-2, with 10 bases lining up with TRBD1. The CDR3 spans 14 residues. Germline V gene data show CDR1 as SGHVS and CDR2 as FQNEAQ. The V segment lost 1 base and the J segment 11 bases; nucleotides outside the gene matches: 7. Here the CDR3 DNA reads TGTGCCAGCAGCTTAGGGTTGGACAGGGGGGGTTACACCTTC. Translation gives CASSLGLDRGGYTF. The variable domain in full, with the rest retrieved from reference TRBV7-8 and TRBJ1-2, is GAGVSQSPRYKVAKRGQDVALRCDPISGHVSLFWYQQALGQGPEFLTYFQNEAQLDKSGLPSDRFFAERPEGSVSTLKIQRTQQEDSAVYLCASSLGLDRGGYTFGSGTRLTVV.

This clone has a handful of counts. The chain is built from TRBV9 and TRBJ1-4; unclear D gene. Between the trimmed V and J ends, which lost 4 bases and 3 bases, there was a span of 16 bases. The V gene's germline CDR1 is SGDLS and CDR2 YYNGEE. The CDR3 spans 16 residues. The CDR3: CASSPRPGLANEKLFF. Here the CDR3 DNA reads TGTGCCAGCAGCCCCCGACCGGGATTGGCTAATGAAAAACTGTTTTTT. Using reference TRBV9 and TRBJ1-4 for the parts outside the CDR3, the full variable domain is DSGVTQTPKHLITATGQRVTLRCSPRSGDLSVYWYQQSLDQGLQFLIQYYNGEERAKGNILERFSAQQFPDLHSELNLSSLELGDSALYFCASSPRPGLANEKLFFGSGTQLSVL.

The CDR3 reads CASSTSSPPTDTQYF. CDR3 DNA sequence: TGCGCCAGCAGCACTTCTAGTCCTCCCACAGATACGCAGTATTTT. The chain couples TRBV5-1 to TRBJ2-3; D not resolved. The CDR3 spans 15 residues. Trimming took off 4 bases at V and 2 bases at J, with 14 bases between the two ends. Germline lookup yields CDR1 SGHRS and CDR2 YFSETQ.